The entry below gives a single T cell receptor beta chain sequence along with its context. The data originate from a study of cytomegalovirus exposure and HLA in healthy donors. This PCR relied on a set of 60 Vbeta primers and 13 Jbeta primers. Sequenced by immunoSEQ multiplex PCR; TCRdb stores in-frame clones only, minus some. The profile shows 150,000 to 200,000 clones, about 65% of them singletons. The germline gives CDR1 SGHTA, CDR2 FQGNSA. The CDR3 extends over 16 amino acids. V dropped 5 bases and J dropped 0; count of bases not matched to a gene: 9. The sequence was obtained from a man aged 35 to 55 in good health and CMV-seropositive. The rearrangement links TRBV7-2 to TRBJ2-7; 8 bases are a match to TRBD2. Sequenced input: PBMCs. CDR3 amino acids: CASSPPGAGGSYEQYF. CDR3 nucleotide sequence: TGTGCCAGCAGCCCGCCCGGGGCGGGGGGCTCCTACGAGCAGTACTTC.